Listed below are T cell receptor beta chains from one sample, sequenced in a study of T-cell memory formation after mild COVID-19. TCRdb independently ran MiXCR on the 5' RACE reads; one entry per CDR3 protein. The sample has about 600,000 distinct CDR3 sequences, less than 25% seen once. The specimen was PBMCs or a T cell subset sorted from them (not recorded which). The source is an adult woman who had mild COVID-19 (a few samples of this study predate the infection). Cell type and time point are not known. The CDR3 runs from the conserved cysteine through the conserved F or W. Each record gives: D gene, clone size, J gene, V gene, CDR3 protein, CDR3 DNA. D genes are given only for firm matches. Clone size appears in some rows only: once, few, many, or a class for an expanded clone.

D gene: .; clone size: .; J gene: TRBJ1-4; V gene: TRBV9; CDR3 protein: CASSVEGRTNEKLFF; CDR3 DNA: TGTGCCAGCAGCGTAGAAGGGAGGACTAATGAAAAACTGTTTTTT
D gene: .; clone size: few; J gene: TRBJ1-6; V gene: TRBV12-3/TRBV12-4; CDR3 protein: CASSLVNSPLHF; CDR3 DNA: TGTGCCAGCAGTTTAGTCAATTCACCCCTCCACTTT
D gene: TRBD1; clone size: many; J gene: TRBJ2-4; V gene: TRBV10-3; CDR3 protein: CAVTTGIGIQYF; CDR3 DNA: TGTGCCGTTACGACAGGGATCGGCATTCAGTACTTC
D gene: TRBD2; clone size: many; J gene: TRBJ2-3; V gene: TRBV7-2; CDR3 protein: CAGGSGSFTDTQYF; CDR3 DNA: TGTGCCGGGGGGAGCGGGAGCTTCACAGATACGCAGTATTTT
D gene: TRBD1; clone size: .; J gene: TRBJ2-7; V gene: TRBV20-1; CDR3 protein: CSARVVTGGYEQYF; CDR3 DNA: TGCAGTGCTAGGGTTGTGACAGGGGGATACGAGCAGTACTTC
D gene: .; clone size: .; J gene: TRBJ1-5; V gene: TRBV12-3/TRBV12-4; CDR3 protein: CASSLYRGGSNQPQHF; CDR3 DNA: TGTGCCAGCAGTTTATATCGAGGTGGGAGCAATCAGCCCCAGCATTTT
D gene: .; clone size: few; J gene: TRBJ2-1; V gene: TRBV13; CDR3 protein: CASSARWGRRSSYNEQFF; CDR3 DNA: TGTGCCAGCAGCGCTAGGTGGGGACGGCGAAGCTCCTACAATGAGCAGTTCTTC
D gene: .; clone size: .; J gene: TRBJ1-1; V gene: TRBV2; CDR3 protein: CASSEGGMNTEAFF; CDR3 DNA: TGTGCCAGCAGTGAGGGGGGTATGAACACTGAAGCTTTCTTT
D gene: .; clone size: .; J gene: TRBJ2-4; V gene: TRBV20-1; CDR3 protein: CSARDLRQAAKNIQYF; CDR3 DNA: TGCAGTGCTAGAGATCTGCGACAGGCAGCCAAAAACATTCAGTACTTC
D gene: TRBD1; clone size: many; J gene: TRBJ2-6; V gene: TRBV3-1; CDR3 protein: CASSSPGQGISGANVLTF; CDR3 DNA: TGTGCCAGCAGCTCCCCCGGACAGGGTATATCTGGGGCCAACGTCCTGACTTTC
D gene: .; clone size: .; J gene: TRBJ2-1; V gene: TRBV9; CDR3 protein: CASSVDPVPSEQFF; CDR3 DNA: TGTGCCAGCAGCGTAGATCCAGTTCCTAGTGAGCAGTTCTTC
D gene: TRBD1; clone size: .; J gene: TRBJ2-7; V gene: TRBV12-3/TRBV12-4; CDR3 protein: CASSRDRKQYF; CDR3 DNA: TGTGCCAGCAGCCGGGACAGGAAGCAGTACTTC
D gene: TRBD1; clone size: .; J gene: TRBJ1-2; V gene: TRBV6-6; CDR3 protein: CASKGTGGAYYGYTF; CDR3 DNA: TGTGCCAGCAAGGGGACAGGGGGCGCGTACTATGGCTACACCTTC
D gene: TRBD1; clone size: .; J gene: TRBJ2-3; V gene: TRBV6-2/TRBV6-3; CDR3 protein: CASSFGQGASSTDTQYF; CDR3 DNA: TGTGCCAGCAGCTTCGGACAGGGTGCCTCTAGCACAGATACGCAGTATTTT
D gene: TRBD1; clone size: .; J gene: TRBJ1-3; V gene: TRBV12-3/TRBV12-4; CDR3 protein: CASMRQGEFGNTIYF; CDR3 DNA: TGTGCCAGCATGCGACAGGGAGAATTTGGAAACACCATATATTTT
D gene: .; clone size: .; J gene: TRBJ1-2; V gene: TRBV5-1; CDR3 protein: CASSASSSGDPRGYTF; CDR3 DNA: TGCGCCAGCAGCGCCTCCTCTTCAGGGGATCCTCGTGGCTACACCTTC
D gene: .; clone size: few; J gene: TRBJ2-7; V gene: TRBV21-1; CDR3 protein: CASSNPPSSYEQYF; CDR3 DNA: TGTGCCAGCAGCAATCCCCCTAGCTCCTACGAGCAGTACTTC
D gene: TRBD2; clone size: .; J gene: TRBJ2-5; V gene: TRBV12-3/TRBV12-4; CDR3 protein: CASSRGLAGGEPQYF; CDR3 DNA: TGTGCCAGCAGCCGGGGACTAGCGGGGGGCGAGCCCCAGTACTTC
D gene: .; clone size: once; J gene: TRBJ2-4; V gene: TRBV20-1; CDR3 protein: CSARGRETIQYF; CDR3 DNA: TGCAGTGCTAGGGGCAGGGAAACCATTCAGTACTTC
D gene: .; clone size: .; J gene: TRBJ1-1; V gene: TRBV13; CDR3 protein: CASSLRSGGTEAFF; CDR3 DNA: TGTGCCAGCAGCTTAAGGAGTGGCGGCACTGAAGCTTTCTTT
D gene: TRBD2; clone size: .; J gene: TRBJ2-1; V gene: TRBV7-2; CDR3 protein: CASSLATSGPYNEQFF; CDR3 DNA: TGTGCCAGCAGCTTAGCGACTAGCGGGCCCTACAATGAGCAGTTCTTC
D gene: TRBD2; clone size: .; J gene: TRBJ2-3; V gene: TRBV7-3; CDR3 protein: CASSLASGDTDTQYF; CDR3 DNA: TGTGCCAGCAGCTTAGCTAGCGGGGACACAGATACGCAGTATTTT